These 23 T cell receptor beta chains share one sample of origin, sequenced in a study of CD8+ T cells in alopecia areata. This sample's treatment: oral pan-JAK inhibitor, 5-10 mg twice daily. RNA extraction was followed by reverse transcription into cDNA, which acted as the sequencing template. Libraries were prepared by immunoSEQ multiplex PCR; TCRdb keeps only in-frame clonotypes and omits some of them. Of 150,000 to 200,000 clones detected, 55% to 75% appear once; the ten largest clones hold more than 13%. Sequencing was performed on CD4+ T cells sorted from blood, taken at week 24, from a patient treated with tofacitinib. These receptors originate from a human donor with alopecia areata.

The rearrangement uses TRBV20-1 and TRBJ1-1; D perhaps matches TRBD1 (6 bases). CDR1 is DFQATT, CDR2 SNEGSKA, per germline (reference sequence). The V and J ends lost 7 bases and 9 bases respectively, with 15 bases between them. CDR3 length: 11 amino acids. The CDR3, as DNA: TGCAGTGGGGTCTCGGGACACCAAGCTTTCTTT. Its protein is CSGVSGHQAFF.

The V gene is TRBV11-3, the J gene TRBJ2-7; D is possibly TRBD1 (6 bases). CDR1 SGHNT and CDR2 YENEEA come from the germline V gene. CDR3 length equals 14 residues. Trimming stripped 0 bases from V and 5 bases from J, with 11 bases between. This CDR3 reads CASSLESQGNEQYF. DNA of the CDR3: TGTGCCAGCAGCTTAGAGAGCCAGGGGAACGAGCAGTACTTC.

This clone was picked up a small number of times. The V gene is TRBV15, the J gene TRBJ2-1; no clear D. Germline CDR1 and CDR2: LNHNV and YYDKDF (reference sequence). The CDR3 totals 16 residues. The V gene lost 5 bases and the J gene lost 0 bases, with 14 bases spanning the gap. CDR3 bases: TGTGCCACCAGCCCCCAGGCCCACAGCTCCTACAATGAGCAGTTCTTC. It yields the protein CATSPQAHSSYNEQFF.

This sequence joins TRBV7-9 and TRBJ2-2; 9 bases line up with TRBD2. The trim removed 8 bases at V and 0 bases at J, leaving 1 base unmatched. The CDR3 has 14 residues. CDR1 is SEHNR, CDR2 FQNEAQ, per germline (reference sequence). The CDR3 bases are TGTGCCAGCGGGACTAGCTCGAACACCGGGGAGCTGTTTTTT. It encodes CASGTSSNTGELFF.

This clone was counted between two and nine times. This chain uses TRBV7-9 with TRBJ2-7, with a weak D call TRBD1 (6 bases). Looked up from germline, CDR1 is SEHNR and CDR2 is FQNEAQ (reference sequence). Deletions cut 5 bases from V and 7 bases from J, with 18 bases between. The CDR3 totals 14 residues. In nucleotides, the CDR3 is TGTGCCAGCAGCCTAACAGGCTCCACAGGGGAGCAGTACTTC. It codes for CASSLTGSTGEQYF.

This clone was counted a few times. The chain's CDR3 is CASSPGRLAGNTDTQYF. The DNA for the CDR3 is TGTGCCAGCAGCCCCGGACGGCTAGCGGGGAACACAGATACGCAGTATTTT. The V and J genes are TRBV11-3 and TRBJ2-3; 9 nucleotides align to TRBD2. With V trimmed by 5 bases and J by 2 bases, 11 bases remained unmatched. The V gene's germline CDR1 is SGHNT and CDR2 YENEEA. This CDR3 has 17 amino acids.

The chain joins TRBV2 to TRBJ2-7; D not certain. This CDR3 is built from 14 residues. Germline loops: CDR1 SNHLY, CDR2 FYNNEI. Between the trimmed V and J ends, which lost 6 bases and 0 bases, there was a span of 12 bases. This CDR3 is CASRLGQLSYEQYF. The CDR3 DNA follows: TGTGCCAGCAGGCTGGGCCAACTCTCCTACGAGCAGTACTTC.

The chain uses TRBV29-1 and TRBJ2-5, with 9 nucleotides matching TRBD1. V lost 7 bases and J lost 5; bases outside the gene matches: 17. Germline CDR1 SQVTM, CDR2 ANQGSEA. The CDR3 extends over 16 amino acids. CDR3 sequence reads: CSAEVAGQGLMETQYF. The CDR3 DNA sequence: TGCAGCGCCGAAGTTGCGGGACAGGGTCTGATGGAGACCCAGTACTTC.

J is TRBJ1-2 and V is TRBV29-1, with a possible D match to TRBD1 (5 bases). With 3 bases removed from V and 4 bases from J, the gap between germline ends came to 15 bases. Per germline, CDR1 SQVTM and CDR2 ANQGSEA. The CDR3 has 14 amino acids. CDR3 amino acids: CSVDTRDGSYGYTF. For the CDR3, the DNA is TGCAGCGTTGATACCAGGGATGGCTCCTATGGCTACACCTTC.

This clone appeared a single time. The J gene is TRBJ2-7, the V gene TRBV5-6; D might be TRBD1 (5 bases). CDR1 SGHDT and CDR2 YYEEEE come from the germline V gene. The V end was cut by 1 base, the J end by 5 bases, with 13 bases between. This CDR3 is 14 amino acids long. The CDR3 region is CASSLRAGLDEQYF. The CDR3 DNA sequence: TGTGCCAGCAGCTTGAGGGCAGGGTTGGACGAGCAGTACTTC.

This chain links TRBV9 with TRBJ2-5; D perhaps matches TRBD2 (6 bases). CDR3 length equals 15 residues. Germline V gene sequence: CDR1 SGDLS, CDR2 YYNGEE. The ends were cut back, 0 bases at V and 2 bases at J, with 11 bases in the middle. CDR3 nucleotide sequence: TGTGCCAGCAGCGTAGGGGGCCTAGCGCAAGAGACCCAGTACTTC. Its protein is CASSVGGLAQETQYF.

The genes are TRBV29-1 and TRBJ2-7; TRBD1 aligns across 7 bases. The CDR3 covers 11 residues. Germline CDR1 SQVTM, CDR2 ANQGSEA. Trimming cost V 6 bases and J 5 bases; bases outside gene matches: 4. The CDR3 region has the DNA TGCAGCGTCGGGACAGTCCACGAGCAGTACTTC. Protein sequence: CSVGTVHEQYF.

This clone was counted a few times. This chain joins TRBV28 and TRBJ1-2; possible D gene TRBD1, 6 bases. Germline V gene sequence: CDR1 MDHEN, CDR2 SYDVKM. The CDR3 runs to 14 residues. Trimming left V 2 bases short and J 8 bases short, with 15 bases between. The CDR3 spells CASSLASRGVGYTF. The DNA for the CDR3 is TGTGCCAGCAGTTTAGCATCCAGGGGAGTAGGCTACACCTTC.

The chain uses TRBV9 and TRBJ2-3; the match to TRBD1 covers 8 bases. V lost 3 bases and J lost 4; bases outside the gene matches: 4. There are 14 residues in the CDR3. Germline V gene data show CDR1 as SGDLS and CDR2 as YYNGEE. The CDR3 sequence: CASSATRGPDTQYF. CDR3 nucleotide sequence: TGTGCCAGCAGCGCCACCAGGGGGCCAGATACGCAGTATTTT. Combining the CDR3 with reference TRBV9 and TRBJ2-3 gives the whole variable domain DSGVTQTPKHLITATGQRVTLRCSPRSGDLSVYWYQQSLDQGLQFLIQYYNGEERAKGNILERFSAQQFPDLHSELNLSSLELGDSALYFCASSATRGPDTQYFGPGTRLTVL.

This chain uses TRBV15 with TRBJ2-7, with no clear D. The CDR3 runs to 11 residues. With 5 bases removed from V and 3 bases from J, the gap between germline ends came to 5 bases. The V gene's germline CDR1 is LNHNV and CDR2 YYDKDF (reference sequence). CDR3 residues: CATSWNYEQYF. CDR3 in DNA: TGTGCCACCAGCTGGAACTACGAGCAGTACTTC.

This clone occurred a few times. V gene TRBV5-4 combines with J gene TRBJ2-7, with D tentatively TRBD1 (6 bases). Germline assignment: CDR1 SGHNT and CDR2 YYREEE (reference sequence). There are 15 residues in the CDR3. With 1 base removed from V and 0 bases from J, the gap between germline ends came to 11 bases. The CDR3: CASSLQQGFSYEQYF. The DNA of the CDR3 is TGTGCCAGCAGCTTGCAACAGGGATTCTCCTACGAGCAGTACTTC.

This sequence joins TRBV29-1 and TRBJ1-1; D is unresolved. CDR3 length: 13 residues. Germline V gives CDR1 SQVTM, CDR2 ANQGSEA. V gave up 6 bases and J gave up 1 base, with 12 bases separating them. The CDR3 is CSVLGRANTEAFF. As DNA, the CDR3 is TGCAGCGTATTAGGACGGGCGAACACTGAAGCTTTCTTT. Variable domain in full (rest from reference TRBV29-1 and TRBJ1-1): SAVISQKPSRDICQRGTSLTIQCQVDSQVTMMFWYRQQPGQSLTLIATANQGSEATYESGFVIDKFPISRPNLTFSTLTVSNMSPEDSSIYLCSVLGRANTEAFFGQGTRLTVV.

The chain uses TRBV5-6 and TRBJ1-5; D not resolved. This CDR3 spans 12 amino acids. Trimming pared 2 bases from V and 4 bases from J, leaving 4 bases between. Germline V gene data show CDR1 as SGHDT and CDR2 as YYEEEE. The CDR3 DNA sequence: TGTGCCAGCAGCTTTGTAAATCAGCCCCAGCATTTT. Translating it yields CASSFVNQPQHF.

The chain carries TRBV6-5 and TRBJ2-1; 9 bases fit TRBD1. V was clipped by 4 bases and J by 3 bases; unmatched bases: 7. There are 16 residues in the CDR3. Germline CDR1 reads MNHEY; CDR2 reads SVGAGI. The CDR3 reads CASSSDRDRDYNEQFF. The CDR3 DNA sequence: TGTGCCAGCAGTTCTGACCGGGACAGGGACTACAATGAGCAGTTCTTC.

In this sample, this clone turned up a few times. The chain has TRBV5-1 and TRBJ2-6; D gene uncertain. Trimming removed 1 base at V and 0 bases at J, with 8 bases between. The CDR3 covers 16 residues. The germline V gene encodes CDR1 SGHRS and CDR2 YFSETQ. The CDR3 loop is CASSLHSISGANVLTF. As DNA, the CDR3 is TGCGCCAGCAGCTTGCACAGCATCTCTGGGGCCAACGTCCTGACTTTC.

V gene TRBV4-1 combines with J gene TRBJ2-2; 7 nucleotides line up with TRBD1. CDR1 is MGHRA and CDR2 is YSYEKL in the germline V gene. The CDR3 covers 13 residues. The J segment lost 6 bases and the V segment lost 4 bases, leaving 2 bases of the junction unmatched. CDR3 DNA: TGCGCCAGCAGCCCAGGGGGTGCCGGGGAGCTGTTTTTT. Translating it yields CASSPGGAGELFF.

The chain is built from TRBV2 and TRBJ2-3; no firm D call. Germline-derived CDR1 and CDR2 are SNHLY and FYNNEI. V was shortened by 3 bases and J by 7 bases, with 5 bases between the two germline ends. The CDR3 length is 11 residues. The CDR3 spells CASSDLNTQYF. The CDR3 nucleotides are TGTGCCAGCAGTGACCTGAATACGCAGTATTTT.

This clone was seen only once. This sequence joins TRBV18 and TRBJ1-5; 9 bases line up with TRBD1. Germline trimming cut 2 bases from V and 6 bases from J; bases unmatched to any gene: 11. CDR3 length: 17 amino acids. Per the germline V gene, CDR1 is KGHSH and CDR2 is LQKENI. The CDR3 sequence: CASSPRSGKTGGQPQHF. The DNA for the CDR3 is TGTGCCAGCTCACCAAGAAGTGGAAAGACAGGGGGTCAGCCCCAGCATTTT.